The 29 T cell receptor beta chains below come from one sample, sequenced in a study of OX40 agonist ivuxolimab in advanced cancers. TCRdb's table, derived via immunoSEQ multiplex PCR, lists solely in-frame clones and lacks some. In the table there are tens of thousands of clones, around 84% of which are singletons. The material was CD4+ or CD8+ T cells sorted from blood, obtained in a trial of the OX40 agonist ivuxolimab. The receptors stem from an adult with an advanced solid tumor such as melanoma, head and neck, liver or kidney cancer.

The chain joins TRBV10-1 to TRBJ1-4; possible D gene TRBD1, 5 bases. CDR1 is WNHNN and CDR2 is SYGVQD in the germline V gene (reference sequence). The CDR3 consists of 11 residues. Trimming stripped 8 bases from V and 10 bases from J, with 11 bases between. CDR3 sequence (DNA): TGCGCCAGCGGGACCAACGGAAAACTGTTTTTT. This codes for CASGTNGKLFF.

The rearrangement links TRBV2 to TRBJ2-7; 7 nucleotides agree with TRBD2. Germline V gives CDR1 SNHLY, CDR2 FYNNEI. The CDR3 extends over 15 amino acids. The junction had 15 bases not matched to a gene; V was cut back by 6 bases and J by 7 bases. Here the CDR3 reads CASRLLGAGEREQYF. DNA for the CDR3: TGTGCCAGCAGGTTATTAGGTGCGGGAGAACGGGAGCAGTACTTC. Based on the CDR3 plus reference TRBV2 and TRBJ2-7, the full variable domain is EPEVTQTPSHQVTQMGQEVILRCVPISNHLYFYWYRQILGQKVEFLVSFYNNEISEKSEIFDDQFSVERPDGSNFTLKIRSTKLEDSAMYFCASRLLGAGEREQYFGPGTRLTVT.

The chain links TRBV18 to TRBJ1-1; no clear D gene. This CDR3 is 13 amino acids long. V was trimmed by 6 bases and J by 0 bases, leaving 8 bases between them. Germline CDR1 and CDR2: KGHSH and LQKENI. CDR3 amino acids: CASSLGVNTEAFF. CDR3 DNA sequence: TGTGCCAGCTCTCTTGGGGTGAACACTGAAGCTTTCTTT.

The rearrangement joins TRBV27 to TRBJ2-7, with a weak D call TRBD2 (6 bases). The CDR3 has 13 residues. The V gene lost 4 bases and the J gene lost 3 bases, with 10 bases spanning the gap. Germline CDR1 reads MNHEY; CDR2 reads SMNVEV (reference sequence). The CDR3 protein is CASSWGLSYEQYF. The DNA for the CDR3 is TGTGCCAGCAGTTGGGGACTCAGCTACGAGCAGTACTTC.

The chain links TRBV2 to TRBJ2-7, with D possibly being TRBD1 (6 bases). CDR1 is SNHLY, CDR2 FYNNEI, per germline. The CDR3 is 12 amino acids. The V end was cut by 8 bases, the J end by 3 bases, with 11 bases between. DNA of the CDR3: TGTGCCAGCTTTCAGGGGAGCTACGAGCAGTACTTC. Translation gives CASFQGSYEQYF.

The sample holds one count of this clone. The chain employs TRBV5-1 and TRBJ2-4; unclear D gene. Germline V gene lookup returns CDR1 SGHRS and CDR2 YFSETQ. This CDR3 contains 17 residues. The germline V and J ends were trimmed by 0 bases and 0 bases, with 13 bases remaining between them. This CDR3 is CASSLAPSLLAKNIQYF. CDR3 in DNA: TGCGCCAGCAGCTTGGCCCCCTCCCTCTTAGCCAAAAACATTCAGTACTTC.

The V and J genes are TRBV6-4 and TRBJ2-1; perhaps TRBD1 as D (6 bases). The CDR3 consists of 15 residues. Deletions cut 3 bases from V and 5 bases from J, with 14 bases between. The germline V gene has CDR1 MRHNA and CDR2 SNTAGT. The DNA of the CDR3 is TGTGCCAGCAGTGAAAGGGACACCAAGGACAATGAGCAGTTCTTC. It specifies CASSERDTKDNEQFF.

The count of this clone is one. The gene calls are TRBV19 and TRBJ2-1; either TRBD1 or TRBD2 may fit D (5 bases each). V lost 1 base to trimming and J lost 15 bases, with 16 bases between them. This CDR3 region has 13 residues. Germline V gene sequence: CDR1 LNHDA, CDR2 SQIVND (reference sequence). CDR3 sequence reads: CASSIGTGTPLFF. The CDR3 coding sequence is TGTGCCAGTAGTATAGGCACCGGGACCCCGCTGTTCTTC.

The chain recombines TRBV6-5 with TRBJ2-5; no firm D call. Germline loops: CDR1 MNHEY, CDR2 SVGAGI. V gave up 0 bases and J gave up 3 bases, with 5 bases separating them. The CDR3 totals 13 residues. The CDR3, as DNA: TGTGCCAGCAGTTACTCAGAGGAAGAGACCCAGTACTTC. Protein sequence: CASSYSEEETQYF.

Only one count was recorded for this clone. The CDR3 sequence is CASSPRPSGYQETQYF. CDR3 bases: TGTGCCAGCTCACCGAGGCCTAGCGGGTACCAAGAGACCCAGTACTTC. The genes are TRBV18 and TRBJ2-5; 8 nucleotides match TRBD2. V was pared by 3 bases and J by 0 bases, with 6 bases of the junction left unmatched. Germline assignment: CDR1 KGHSH and CDR2 LQKENI. The CDR3 contains 16 residues.

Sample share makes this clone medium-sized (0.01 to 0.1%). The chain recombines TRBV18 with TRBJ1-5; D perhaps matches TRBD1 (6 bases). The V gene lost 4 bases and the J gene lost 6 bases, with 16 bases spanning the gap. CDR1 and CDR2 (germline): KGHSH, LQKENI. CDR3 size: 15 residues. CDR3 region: CASSLVQGMGQPQHF. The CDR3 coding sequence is TGTGCCAGCTCACTTGTACAGGGTATGGGTCAGCCCCAGCATTTT. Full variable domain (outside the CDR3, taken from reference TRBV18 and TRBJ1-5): NAGVMQNPRHLVRRRGQEARLRCSPMKGHSHVYWYRQLPEEGLKFMVYLQKENIIDESGMPKERFSAEFPKEGPSILRIQQVVRGDSAAYFCASSLVQGMGQPQHFGDGTRLSIL.

CDR3 nucleotide sequence: TGTGCCAGCAGCCCAAACTCAGGAAACACCATATATTTT. It is translated as CASSPNSGNTIYF. The gene calls are TRBV27 and TRBJ1-3, with D uncertain. Trimming removed 6 bases at V and 4 bases at J, with 10 bases between. The CDR3 runs 13 residues. The germline gives CDR1 MNHEY, CDR2 SMNVEV (reference sequence).

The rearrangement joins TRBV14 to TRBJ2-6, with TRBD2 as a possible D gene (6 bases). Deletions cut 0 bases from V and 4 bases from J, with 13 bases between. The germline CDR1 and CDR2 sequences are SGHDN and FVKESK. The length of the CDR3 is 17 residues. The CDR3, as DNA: TGTGCCAGCAGCCAAGAGTGGAGGGTGGCCGGGGCCAACGTCCTGACTTTC. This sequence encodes CASSQEWRVAGANVLTF.

The CDR3 spells CASSTDRASRYNEQFF. CDR3 DNA sequence: TGTGCCAGCAGCACTGACAGGGCCAGCCGATACAATGAGCAGTTCTTC. The rearrangement joins TRBV5-6 to TRBJ2-1; 7 bases are shared with TRBD1. Germline CDR1 reads SGHDT; CDR2 reads YYEEEE. The V gene end was trimmed by 4 bases and the J gene end by 4 bases; junction bases not matched to a gene: 11. The CDR3 covers 16 residues.

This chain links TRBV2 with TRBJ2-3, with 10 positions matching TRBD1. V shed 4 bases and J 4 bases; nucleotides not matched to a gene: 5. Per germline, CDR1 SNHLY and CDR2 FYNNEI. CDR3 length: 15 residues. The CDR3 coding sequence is TGTGCCAGCAGTGCCGACAGGGGGCAGGCAGATACGCAGTATTTT. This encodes CASSADRGQADTQYF. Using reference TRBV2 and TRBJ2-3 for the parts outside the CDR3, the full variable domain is EPEVTQTPSHQVTQMGQEVILRCVPISNHLYFYWYRQILGQKVEFLVSFYNNEISEKSEIFDDQFSVERPDGSNFTLKIRSTKLEDSAMYFCASSADRGQADTQYFGPGTRLTVL.

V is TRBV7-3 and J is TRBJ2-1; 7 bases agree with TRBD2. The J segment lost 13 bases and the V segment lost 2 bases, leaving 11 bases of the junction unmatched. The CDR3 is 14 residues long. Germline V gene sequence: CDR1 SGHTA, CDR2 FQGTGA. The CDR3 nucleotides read TGTGCCAGCAGCTTAGATTCAGGGTCGACTAGCCAGTTCTTC. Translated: CASSLDSGSTSQFF.

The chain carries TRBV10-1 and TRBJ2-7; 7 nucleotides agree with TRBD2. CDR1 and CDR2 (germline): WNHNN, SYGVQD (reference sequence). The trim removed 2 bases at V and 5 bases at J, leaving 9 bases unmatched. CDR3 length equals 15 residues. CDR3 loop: CASSERGGSINEQYF. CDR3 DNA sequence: TGCGCCAGCAGTGAGAGAGGCGGGAGTATCAACGAGCAGTACTTC.

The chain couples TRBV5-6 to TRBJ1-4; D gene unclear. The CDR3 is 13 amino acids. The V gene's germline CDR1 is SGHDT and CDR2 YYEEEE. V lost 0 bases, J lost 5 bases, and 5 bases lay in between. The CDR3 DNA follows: TGTGCCAGCAGCTTGGTCGGGAATGAAAAACTGTTTTTT. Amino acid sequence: CASSLVGNEKLFF.

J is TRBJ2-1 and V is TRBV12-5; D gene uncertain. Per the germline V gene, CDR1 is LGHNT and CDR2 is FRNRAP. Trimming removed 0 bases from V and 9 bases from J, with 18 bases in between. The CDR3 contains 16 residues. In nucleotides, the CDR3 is TGTGCTAGTGGTTTGGTACTGACGAGTGGGGTAGGTGAGCAGTTCTTC. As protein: CASGLVLTSGVGEQFF.

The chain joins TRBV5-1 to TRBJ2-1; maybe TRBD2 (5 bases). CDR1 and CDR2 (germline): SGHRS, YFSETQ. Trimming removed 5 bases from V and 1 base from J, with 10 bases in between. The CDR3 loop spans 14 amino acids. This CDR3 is CASRGGRSYNEQFF. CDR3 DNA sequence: TGCGCCAGCAGGGGTGGGAGATCCTACAATGAGCAGTTCTTC.

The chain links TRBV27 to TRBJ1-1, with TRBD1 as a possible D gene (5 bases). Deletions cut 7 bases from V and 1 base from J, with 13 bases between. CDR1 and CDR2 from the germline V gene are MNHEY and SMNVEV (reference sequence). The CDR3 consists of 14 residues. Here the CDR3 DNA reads TGTGCCAGCAACTTGGGGGGAGGGAACACTGAAGCTTTCTTT. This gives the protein CASNLGGGNTEAFF.

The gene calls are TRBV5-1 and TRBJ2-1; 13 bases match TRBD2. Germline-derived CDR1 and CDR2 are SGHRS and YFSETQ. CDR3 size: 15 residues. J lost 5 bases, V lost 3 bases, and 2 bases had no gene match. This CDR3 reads CASSWTSGSHNEQFF. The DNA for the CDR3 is TGCGCCAGCAGCTGGACTAGCGGGAGTCACAATGAGCAGTTCTTC.

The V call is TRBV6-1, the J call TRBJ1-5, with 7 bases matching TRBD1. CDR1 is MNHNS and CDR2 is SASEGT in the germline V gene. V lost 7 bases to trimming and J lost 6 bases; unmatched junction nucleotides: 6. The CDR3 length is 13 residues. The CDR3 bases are TGTGCCAGCAACAGGGGTTTCGGTCAGCCCCAGCATTTT. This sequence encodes CASNRGFGQPQHF.

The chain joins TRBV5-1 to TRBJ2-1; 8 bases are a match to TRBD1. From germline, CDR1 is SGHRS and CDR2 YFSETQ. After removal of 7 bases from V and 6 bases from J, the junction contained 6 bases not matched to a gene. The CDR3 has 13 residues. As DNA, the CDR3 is TGCGCCAGCTCGCAGGGGGCCCCCAATGAGCAGTTCTTC. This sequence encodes CASSQGAPNEQFF.

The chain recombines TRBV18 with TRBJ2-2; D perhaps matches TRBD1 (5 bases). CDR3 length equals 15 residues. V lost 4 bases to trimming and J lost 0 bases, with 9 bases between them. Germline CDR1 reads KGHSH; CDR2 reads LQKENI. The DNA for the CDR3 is TGTGCCAGCTCACGAAGGGGCCCGAACACCGGGGAGCTGTTTTTT. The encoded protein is CASSRRGPNTGELFF.

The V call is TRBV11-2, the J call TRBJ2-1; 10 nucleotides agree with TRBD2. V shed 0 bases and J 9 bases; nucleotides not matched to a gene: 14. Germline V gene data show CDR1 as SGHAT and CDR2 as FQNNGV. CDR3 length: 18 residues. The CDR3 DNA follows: TGTGCCAGCAGCTTAGAAGCGGAGTTGGGGACTAGCGTCCCTGAGCAGTTCTTC. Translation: CASSLEAELGTSVPEQFF.

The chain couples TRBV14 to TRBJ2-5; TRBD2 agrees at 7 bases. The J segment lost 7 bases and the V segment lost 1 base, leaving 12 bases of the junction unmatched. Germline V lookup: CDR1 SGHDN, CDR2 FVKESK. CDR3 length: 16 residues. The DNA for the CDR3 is TGTGCCAGCAGCCAAGTTGGGGGGGGACTTCGTTTGACCCAGTACTTC. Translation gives CASSQVGGGLRLTQYF.

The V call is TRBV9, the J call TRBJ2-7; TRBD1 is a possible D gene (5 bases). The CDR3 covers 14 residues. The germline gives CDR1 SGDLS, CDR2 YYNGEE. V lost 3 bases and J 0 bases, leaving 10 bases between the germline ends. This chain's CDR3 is CASSAGGASYEQYF. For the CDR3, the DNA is TGTGCCAGCAGCGCGGGTGGGGCCTCCTACGAGCAGTACTTC.

CDR3: CASAPTSAKHDRSYEQYF. CDR3 bases: TGTGCCAGCGCCCCGACTAGCGCCAAACACGATAGGTCCTACGAGCAGTACTTC. The chain carries TRBV21-1 and TRBJ2-7; the table assigns TRBD2, which was not confirmed against the DNA. TRBV21-1 is a recognized pseudogene. CDR3 length: 18 residues.